This T cell receptor beta chain came from a study of cytotoxic CD8 clonotypes in ibrutinib-treated CLL. Study-level background: Response samples were drawn at a median of about 13 months of treatment, range 6 to 36.

The CDR3 is 11 residues long. V dropped 5 bases and J dropped 5 bases, with 7 bases sitting between them. Germline V gives CDR1 SEHNR, CDR2 FQNEAQ (reference sequence). Using immunoSEQ multiplex PCR, the repertoire was profiled, and TCRdb retains in-frame clones only, with some absent. This sample has about 68,000 clones; 68% occur once, and the top ten carry approximately 5.2%. The rearrangement joins TRBV7-9 to TRBJ2-7; D remains unclear. This TCR derives from a human donor with chronic lymphocytic leukemia. The material sequenced was PBMCs, taken after 12 months of ibrutinib treatment. CDR3 protein: CASSTHDEQYF. DNA for the CDR3: TGTGCCAGCAGCACCCACGACGAGCAGTACTTC.